The TCR beta chain described here comes from a study of control samples from healthy donors and cancer patients. In germline, CDR1 is MNHEY, CDR2 SMNVEV (reference sequence). Trimming pared 3 bases from V and 1 base from J, leaving 10 bases between. The CDR3 totals 14 residues. Assay: immunoSEQ multiplex PCR; the TCRdb copy retains only in-frame clones and omits some. The table has around 120,000 clones, around 96% seen once. The TCR originated in a man aged 25 to 45 in good health. The chain recombines TRBV27 with TRBJ2-7; the D gene is possibly TRBD2 (5 bases). Sequenced sample: blood. The CDR3, as DNA: TGTGCCAGCAGTTTGAGGGTACATTCCTACGAGCAGTACTTC. Its protein product is CASSLRVHSYEQYF.